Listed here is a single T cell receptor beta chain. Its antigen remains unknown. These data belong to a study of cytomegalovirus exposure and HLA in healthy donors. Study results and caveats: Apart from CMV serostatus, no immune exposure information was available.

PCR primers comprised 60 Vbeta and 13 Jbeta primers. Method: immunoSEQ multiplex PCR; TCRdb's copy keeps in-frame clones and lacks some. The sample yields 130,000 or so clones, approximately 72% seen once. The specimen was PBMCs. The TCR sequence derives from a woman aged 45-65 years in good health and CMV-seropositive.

The CDR3 here is CASSLRPGRNTGELFF. CDR3 sequence (DNA): TGTGCCAGCAGCCTACGTCCGGGAAGAAACACCGGGGAGCTGTTTTTT. V and J are TRBV11-2 and TRBJ2-2; tentative D call: TRBD2 (5 bases). From germline, CDR1 is SGHAT and CDR2 FQNNGV. The CDR3 is made up of 16 amino acids. V gave up 5 bases and J gave up 2 bases, with 15 bases separating them.